A single sample is the source of the 21 T cell receptor beta chains below, sequenced in a study of blood T cell repertoires in COVID-19. Measured with immunoSEQ multiplex PCR; TCRdb has only the in-frame clones, and not every one. Of a few hundred thousand clones listed, approximately 84% were seen once; the top ten hold under 8%. Specimen: PBMCs or T cells enriched from blood (not recorded which). These receptors were taken from a woman in her fifties or sixties who had been exposed to COVID-19.

This chain joins TRBV21-1 and TRBJ1-5. TRBV21-1 is a listed pseudogene. The CDR3 is 18 residues long. For the CDR3, the DNA is TGTGCCAGCAGCAAAGAATTGGGCGGCGGGGGAGGGGATCCGCCCCAGCATTTT. This translates into CASSKELGGGGGDPPQHF.

Concerning this clone itself: In the same sample, other DNA sequences code for this CDR3. The chain has TRBV12-3 or TRBV12-4 and TRBJ1-1; maybe TRBD1 (5 bases). V was clipped by 3 bases and J by 6 bases, with 8 bases between them. This CDR3 has 12 residues. The CDR3 DNA follows: TGTGCCAGCAGTTTCGGGGGTCCTGAAGCTTTCTTT. It translates to CASSFGGPEAFF.

The chain employs TRBV3-1 (or the pseudogene TRBV3-2) and TRBJ2-5, with a possible D match to TRBD2 (5 bases). Germline lookup yields CDR1 LGHDT and CDR2 YNNKEL (reference sequence). Trimming took off 0 bases at V and 5 bases at J, with 10 bases between the two ends. The CDR3 length is 14 residues. For the CDR3, the DNA is TGTGCCAGCAGCCAAGATGGAGGCCCTGAGACCCAGTACTTC. Protein sequence: CASSQDGGPETQYF.

V is TRBV18 and J is TRBJ1-3, with 9 bases matching TRBD1. The J segment lost 2 bases and the V segment lost 2 bases, leaving 1 base of the junction unmatched. This CDR3 is 15 amino acids long. Germline values: CDR1 KGHSH, CDR2 LQKENI. This CDR3 is CASSPGTGTGNTIYF. The CDR3 DNA is TGTGCCAGCTCACCAGGGACAGGGACTGGAAACACCATATATTTT.

The V gene is TRBV12-5, the J gene TRBJ1-1; a possible D gene is TRBD1 (6 bases). CDR1 is LGHNT and CDR2 is FRNRAP in the germline V gene. The CDR3 covers 13 residues. Trimming pared 6 bases from V and 7 bases from J, leaving 15 bases between. The CDR3 DNA is TGTGCTAGTGGGTCCGGGACAACCTTTGAAGCTTTCTTT. It encodes CASGSGTTFEAFF.

This clone has only a few counts. The chain uses TRBV3-1 (or the pseudogene TRBV3-2) and TRBJ2-2, with a tentative D call TRBD1 (6 bases). CDR3 size: 15 residues. The V and J ends lost 4 bases and 2 bases respectively, with 11 bases between them. Germline assignment: CDR1 LGHDT and CDR2 YNNKEL (reference sequence). The CDR3 DNA reads TGTGCCAGCAGCCCCGGGACACCTAACACCGGGGAGCTGTTTTTT. Translated: CASSPGTPNTGELFF.

The chain joins TRBV7-2 to TRBJ2-1; D might be TRBD2 (6 bases). Germline values: CDR1 SGHTA, CDR2 FQGNSA. This CDR3 comprises 19 residues. Trimming stripped 3 bases from V and 1 base from J, with 22 bases between. The CDR3 loop reads CASSFYESPLLASYNEQFF. CDR3 DNA: TGTGCCAGCAGCTTCTATGAGAGTCCCCTACTAGCTTCCTACAATGAGCAGTTCTTC.

The V gene is TRBV27, the J gene TRBJ1-1; a possible D gene is TRBD1 (5 bases). The ends were cut back, 0 bases at V and 10 bases at J, with 12 bases in the middle. The CDR3 covers 13 residues. Germline-derived CDR1 and CDR2 are MNHEY and SMNVEV (reference sequence). The CDR3 sequence: CASSLSTRGRAFF. DNA for the CDR3: TGTGCCAGCAGTTTATCGACAAGGGGTAGAGCTTTCTTT.

Concerning this clone itself: The same CDR3 arises from other DNA sequences in this sample as well. The gene calls are TRBV3-1 (or the pseudogene TRBV3-2) and TRBJ1-1; D not certain. Germline V lookup: CDR1 LGHDT, CDR2 YNNKEL (reference sequence). The CDR3 length is 13 residues. V lost 0 bases, J lost 8 bases, and 10 bases lay in between. CDR3 bases: TGTGCCAGCAGCCAAGATCGCGGAACCGAAGCTTTCTTT. Translated: CASSQDRGTEAFF.

The chain couples TRBV5-5 to TRBJ2-3; D is uncertain. Germline values: CDR1 SGHKS, CDR2 YYEKEE (reference sequence). Trimming pared 2 bases from V and 0 bases from J, leaving 13 bases between. The CDR3 is made up of 16 amino acids. CDR3 nucleotide sequence: TGTGCCAGCAGCTTCAGGATCTCCTATAGCACAGATACGCAGTATTTT. It specifies CASSFRISYSTDTQYF.

The V gene is TRBV5-4, the J gene TRBJ2-3; TRBD2 matches 11 bases. With V trimmed by 4 bases and J by 1 base, 5 bases remained unmatched. This CDR3 has 16 residues. Germline CDR1 is SGHNT and CDR2 is YYREEE (reference sequence). CDR3 in DNA: TGTGCCAGCAGCATCCTAGCGGGGGGTCGCACAGATACGCAGTATTTT. Translated, it gives CASSILAGGRTDTQYF.

The gene calls are TRBV10-3 and TRBJ1-6, with D tentatively TRBD1 (5 bases). The CDR3 consists of 13 residues. Germline CDR1 and CDR2: ENHRY and SYGVKD. V gave up 10 bases and J gave up 7 bases, with 14 bases separating them. The CDR3 protein is CATMGRANSPLHF. CDR3 bases: TGTGCCACCATGGGCAGGGCCAATTCACCCCTCCACTTT.

The chain has TRBV30 and TRBJ1-6; weak D call: TRBD1 (5 bases). Trimming cost V 3 bases and J 9 bases, with 18 bases left between them. CDR1 is GTSNPN, CDR2 SVGIG, per germline (reference sequence). The length of the CDR3 is 15 residues. DNA for the CDR3: TGTGCCTGGAGCCCTCCCAGGGTTGGGATTTCACCCCTCCACTTT. Translation gives CAWSPPRVGISPLHF.

The CDR3 bases are TGTGCCAGCAGTTTACCCTGGGACTCCGGGGCGGCTTTCTTT. This translates into CASSLPWDSGAAFF. The chain uses TRBV28 and TRBJ1-1, with a possible D match to TRBD1 (5 bases). CDR1 is MDHEN, CDR2 SYDVKM, per germline. V lost 2 bases and J lost 11, with 18 bases in between. The CDR3 totals 14 residues.

The chain has TRBV19 and TRBJ2-7, with TRBD1 identical over 9 bases. This CDR3 is 14 amino acids long. Per the germline V gene, CDR1 is LNHDA and CDR2 is SQIVND (reference sequence). V gave up 2 bases and J gave up 2 bases; unmatched junction bases: 1. CDR3: CASSITGGAYEQYF. The CDR3 DNA is TGTGCCAGTAGTATAACAGGGGGCGCCTACGAGCAGTACTTC.

The chain uses TRBV12-5 and TRBJ1-1; 7 bases line up with TRBD1. The length of the CDR3 is 14 residues. Germline CDR1 and CDR2: LGHNT and FRNRAP. V lost 3 bases, J lost 6 bases, and 7 bases stayed unmatched. This CDR3 reads CASGFPTGAAEAFF. The CDR3 bases are TGTGCTAGTGGTTTCCCTACAGGGGCGGCTGAAGCTTTCTTT. Combining the CDR3 with reference TRBV12-5 and TRBJ1-1 gives the whole variable domain DARVTQTPRHKVTEMGQEVTMRCQPILGHNTVFWYRQTMMQGLELLAYFRNRAPLDDSGMPKDRFSAEMPDATLATLKIQPSEPRDSAVYFCASGFPTGAAEAFFGQGTRLTVV.

The chain is built from TRBV5-1 and TRBJ2-1; possible D gene TRBD2, 6 bases. This CDR3 is built from 15 residues. V was pared by 4 bases and J by 3 bases, with 14 bases between. Germline assignment: CDR1 SGHRS and CDR2 YFSETQ. CDR3 sequence (DNA): TGCGCCAGCAGCCCAACTAGCTACCTCTACAATGAGCAGTTCTTC. This gives the protein CASSPTSYLYNEQFF.

The rearrangement uses TRBV19 and TRBJ2-7, with D possibly TRBD1 on 5 matching bases. The CDR3 covers 14 residues. Germline assignment: CDR1 LNHDA and CDR2 SQIVND (reference sequence). Trimming removed 3 bases from V and 3 bases from J, with 12 bases in between. CDR3 coding DNA: TGTGCCAGTAGTATCGGGCAGGGATACTACGAGCAGTACTTC. Translated, it gives CASSIGQGYYEQYF. Drawing the rest from reference TRBV19 and TRBJ2-7, the complete variable domain is DGGITQSPKYLFRKEGQNVTLSCEQNLNHDAMYWYRQDPGQGLRLIYYSQIVNDFQKGDIAEGYSVSREKKESFPLTVTSAQKNPTAFYLCASSIGQGYYEQYFGPGTRLTVT.

This clone occurred a few times. The chain employs TRBV2 and TRBJ2-4; no definite D call. The CDR3 totals 14 residues. Looked up from germline, CDR1 is SNHLY and CDR2 is FYNNEI. Between the trimmed V and J ends, which lost 3 bases and 3 bases, there was a span of 9 bases. The CDR3 loop reads CASSESKSKNIQYF. The CDR3 bases are TGTGCCAGCAGTGAGTCAAAGAGCAAAAACATTCAGTACTTC.

J is TRBJ2-1 and V is TRBV7-8, with 7 bases that match TRBD1. The CDR3 extends over 14 amino acids. CDR1 and CDR2 from the germline V gene are SGHVS and FQNEAQ. J was trimmed by 9 bases and V by 5 bases; bases with no gene match: 10. The CDR3 nucleotides are TGTGCCAGCAGCCTGAATACAGGGGTGAGTGAGCAGTTCTTC. Amino acid sequence: CASSLNTGVSEQFF. The full variable domain, in which reference TRBV7-8 and TRBJ2-1 provide the parts outside the CDR3, is GAGVSQSPRYKVAKRGQDVALRCDPISGHVSLFWYQQALGQGPEFLTYFQNEAQLDKSGLPSDRFFAERPEGSVSTLKIQRTQQEDSAVYLCASSLNTGVSEQFFGPGTRLTVL.

This sequence joins TRBV5-8 and TRBJ2-6; 9 nucleotides align to TRBD1. CDR3 length: 16 residues. Germline V CDR1 and CDR2: SGHTS, YDEGEE. Trimming cost V 4 bases and J 2 bases; bases outside gene matches: 4. CDR3 sequence: CASSLGQGPGANVLTF. In DNA, the CDR3 is TGTGCCAGCAGCCTGGGACAGGGTCCTGGGGCCAACGTCCTGACTTTC.